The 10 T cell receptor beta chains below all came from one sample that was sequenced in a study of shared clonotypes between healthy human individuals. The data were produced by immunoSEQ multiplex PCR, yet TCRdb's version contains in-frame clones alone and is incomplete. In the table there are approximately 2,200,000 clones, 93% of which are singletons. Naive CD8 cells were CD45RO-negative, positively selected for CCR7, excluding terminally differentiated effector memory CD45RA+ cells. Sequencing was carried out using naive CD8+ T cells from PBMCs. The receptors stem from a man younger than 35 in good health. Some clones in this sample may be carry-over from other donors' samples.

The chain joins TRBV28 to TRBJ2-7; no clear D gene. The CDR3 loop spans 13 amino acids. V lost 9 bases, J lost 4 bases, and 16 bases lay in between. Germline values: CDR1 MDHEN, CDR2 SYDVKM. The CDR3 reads CASCYFQDYEQYF. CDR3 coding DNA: TGTGCCAGTTGCTACTTCCAAGATTACGAGCAGTACTTC.

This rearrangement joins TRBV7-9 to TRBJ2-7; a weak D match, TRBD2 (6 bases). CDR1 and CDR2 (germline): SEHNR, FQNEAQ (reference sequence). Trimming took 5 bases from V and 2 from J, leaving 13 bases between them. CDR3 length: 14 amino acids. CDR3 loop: CASSPSGYPYEQYF. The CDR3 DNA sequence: TGTGCCAGCAGCCCGAGCGGGTATCCCTACGAGCAGTACTTC. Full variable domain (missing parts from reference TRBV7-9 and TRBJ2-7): DTGVSQNPRHKITKRGQNVTFRCDPISEHNRLYWYRQTLGQGPEFLTYFQNEAQLEKSRLLSDRFSAERPKGSFSTLEIQRTEQGDSAMYLCASSPSGYPYEQYFGPGTRLTVT.

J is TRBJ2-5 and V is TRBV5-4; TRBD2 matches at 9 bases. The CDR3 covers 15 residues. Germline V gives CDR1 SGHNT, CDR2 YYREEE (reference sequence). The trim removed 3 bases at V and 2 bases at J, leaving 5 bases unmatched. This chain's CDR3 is CASSWKREAQETQYF. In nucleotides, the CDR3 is TGTGCCAGCAGCTGGAAGCGGGAGGCTCAAGAGACCCAGTACTTC. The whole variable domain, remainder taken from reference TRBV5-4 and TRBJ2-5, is ETGVTQSPTHLIKTRGQQVTLRCSSQSGHNTVSWYQQALGQGPQFIFQYYREEENGRGNFPPRFSGLQFPNYSSELNVNALELDDSALYLCASSWKREAQETQYFGPGTRLLVL.

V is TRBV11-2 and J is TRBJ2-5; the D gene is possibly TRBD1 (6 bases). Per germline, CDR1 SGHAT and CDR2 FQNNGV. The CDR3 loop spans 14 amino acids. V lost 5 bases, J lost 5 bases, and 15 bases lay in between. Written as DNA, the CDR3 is TGTGCCAGCAGCGGGGGACGGGACAAGGAGACCCAGTACTTC. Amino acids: CASSGGRDKETQYF.

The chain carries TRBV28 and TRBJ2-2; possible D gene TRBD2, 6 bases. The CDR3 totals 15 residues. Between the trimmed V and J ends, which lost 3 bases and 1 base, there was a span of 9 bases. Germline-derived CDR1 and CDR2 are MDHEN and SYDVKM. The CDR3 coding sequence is TGTGCCAGCAGTTTTTTCGGGAGGAACACCGGGGAGCTGTTTTTT. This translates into CASSFFGRNTGELFF.

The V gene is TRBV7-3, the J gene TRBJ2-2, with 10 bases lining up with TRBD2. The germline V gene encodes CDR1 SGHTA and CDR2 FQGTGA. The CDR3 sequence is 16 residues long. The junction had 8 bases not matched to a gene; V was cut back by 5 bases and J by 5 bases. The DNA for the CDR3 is TGTGCCAGCAGCGCCCCGGGACTAGCGTCGACCGGGGAGCTGTTTTTT. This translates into CASSAPGLASTGELFF.

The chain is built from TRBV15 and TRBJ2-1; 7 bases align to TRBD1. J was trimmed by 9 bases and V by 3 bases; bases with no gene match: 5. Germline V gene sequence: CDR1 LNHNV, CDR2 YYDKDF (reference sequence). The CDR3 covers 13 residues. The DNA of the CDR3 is TGTGCCACCAGCAGTCTACAGGGGATTGAGCAGTTCTTC. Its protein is CATSSLQGIEQFF.

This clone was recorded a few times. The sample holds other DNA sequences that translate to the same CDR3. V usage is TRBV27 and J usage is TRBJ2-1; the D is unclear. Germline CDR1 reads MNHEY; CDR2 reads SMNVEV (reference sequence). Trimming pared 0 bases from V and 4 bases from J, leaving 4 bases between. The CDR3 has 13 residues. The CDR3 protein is CASSLSRYNEQFF. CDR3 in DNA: TGTGCCAGCAGTTTATCCAGGTACAATGAGCAGTTCTTC.

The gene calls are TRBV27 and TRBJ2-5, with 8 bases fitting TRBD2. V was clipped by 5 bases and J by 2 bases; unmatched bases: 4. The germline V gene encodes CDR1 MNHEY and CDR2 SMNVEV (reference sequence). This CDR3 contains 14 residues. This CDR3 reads CASSGSGKQETQYF. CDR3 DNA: TGTGCCAGCAGTGGTAGCGGGAAACAAGAGACCCAGTACTTC.

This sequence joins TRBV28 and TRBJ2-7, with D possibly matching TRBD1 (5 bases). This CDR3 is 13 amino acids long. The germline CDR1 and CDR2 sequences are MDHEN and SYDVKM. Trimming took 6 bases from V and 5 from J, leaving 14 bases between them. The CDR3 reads CASSPQGAHEQYF. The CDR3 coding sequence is TGTGCCAGCAGCCCGCAGGGTGCCCACGAGCAGTACTTC.